This T cell receptor beta chain was captured in a study of blood T cell repertoires in COVID-19. V was cut by 10 bases and J by 3 bases, with 18 bases left in between. There are 14 residues in the CDR3. CDR1 and CDR2 (germline): SNHLY, FYNNEI. There are a few counts of this clone. The protocol was immunoSEQ multiplex PCR, while the TCRdb copy is restricted to in-frame clones and leaves out a portion. The repertoire holds more than 90,000 clones, with 70% to 80% as singletons. The chain has TRBV2 and TRBJ1-1; D is possibly TRBD1 (5 bases). Sequences were obtained from peripheral blood. This TCR was recovered from a man in his 70s with acute or convalescent COVID-19. The CDR3 loop is CAIPTGGGYTEAFF. The CDR3 DNA is TGTGCCATCCCTACCGGGGGGGGGTACACTGAAGCTTTCTTT.